This TCR beta chain was found in a study of cytomegalovirus exposure and HLA in healthy donors. Whole-study findings and limits: In a later analysis, TCR beta V- and J-gene trimming was associated with a missense DCLRE1C variant. Near-uniform donor sequencing depth was presumed by presence/absence analyses.

The primer mix had 60 Vbeta and 13 Jbeta primers. Using immunoSEQ multiplex PCR, the repertoire was profiled, and TCRdb retains in-frame clones only, with some absent. The sample lists roughly 100,000 clones, approximately 75% occurring once. Trimming removed 5 bases from V and 6 bases from J, with 10 bases in between. In germline, CDR1 is MNHEY, CDR2 SVGAGI. This CDR3 region has 13 residues. As concerns this clone: What it binds is unknown.

This TCR was recovered from a woman aged 40 to 50 in good health and CMV-seronegative. The sequenced material came from PBMCs. The V call is TRBV6-5, the J call TRBJ2-2, with a weak D call TRBD2 (6 bases). The CDR3 reads CASSEGGAGELFF. The CDR3 region has the DNA TGTGCCAGCAGTGAAGGAGGGGCCGGGGAGCTGTTTTTT.